This T cell receptor beta chain was found in a study of control samples from healthy donors and cancer patients. Some clones are missing from TCRdb's copy, which holds only in-frame ones; the method was immunoSEQ multiplex PCR. This table has 55,000 to 75,000 clones, over 75% appearing once. The V gene end was trimmed by 3 bases and the J gene end by 7 bases; junction bases not matched to a gene: 6. CDR1 is GTSNPN and CDR2 is SVGIG in the germline V gene (reference sequence). The CDR3 has 13 residues. This chain uses TRBV30 with TRBJ1-5, with 7 bases aligning to TRBD1. This clonotype originated in a woman aged 50 to 60 with head and neck cancer. Material: PBMCs. CDR3 coding DNA: TGTGCCTGGAGCGGGACAGCTCGACAGCCCCAGCATTTT. It translates to CAWSGTARQPQHF.